This TCR beta chain was obtained from a study of blood T cell repertoires in COVID-19. On the study more broadly: The origin of the acute and convalescent COVID-19 samples was the United States, Italy and Spain. Sample material is recorded as cDNA or gDNA derived from T cells, B-cell-depleted T cells, or PBMCs.

Source study methods: Estimates of nucleated cell counts were drawn from the amplification of reference gene primers. Generated by immunoSEQ multiplex PCR, the TCRdb table keeps only in-frame clones and is missing some. The D gene and trimming were derived from the DNA, and the V and J assignments and clone size from that table. The table includes roughly 100,000 clones, 84% detected once. V lost 5 bases to trimming and J lost 5 bases, with 19 bases between them. The CDR3 is made up of 15 amino acids. CDR1 is SGHTA, CDR2 FQGNSA, per germline. The sequence derives from a woman aged 55-75 years with acute or convalescent COVID-19. Sequencing input: peripheral blood. This rearrangement joins TRBV7-2 to TRBJ2-7; D perhaps matches TRBD2 (5 bases). The CDR3 loop is CASSDQPGLLDEQYF. CDR3 DNA: TGTGCCAGCAGCGACCAACCCGGACTTCTCGACGAGCAGTACTTC.